A selection of T cell receptor beta chains follows, all from one sample in a study of control samples from healthy donors and cancer patients. TCRdb's copy holds only in-frame clones and misses some; the assay was immunoSEQ multiplex PCR. The table shows around 42,000 clones, with around 78% occurring only once. Sequencing was performed on blood. The receptors here all came from a man in his sixties in good health. CDR3s include the opening cysteine and the closing phenylalanine or tryptophan. A D gene is named only where the DNA matches it firmly. Clone sizes are given selectively: once, few, many, or a class where the clone is expanded.

TRBV27	TRBD1	.	TRBJ2-7	TGTGCCAGCAGTTTAGCCCAGGGGGCCTTTAACTCCTACGAGCAGTACTTC	CASSLAQGAFNSYEQYF
TRBV2	.	once	TRBJ1-1	TGTGCCAGCAGTGAGTTTTCGAACACTGAAGCTTTCTTT	CASSEFSNTEAFF
TRBV28	TRBD1	.	TRBJ1-3	TGTGCCAGCACTCCCGGACAGGGGAGAAACACCATATATTTT	CASTPGQGRNTIYF
TRBV7-3	.	.	TRBJ1-1	TGTGCCAGCAGCGTACAGAAGAACACTGAAGCTTTCTTT	CASSVQKNTEAFF
TRBV19	.	many	TRBJ2-3	TGTGCCAGTAATGGAGGTGGTGCAGATACGCAGTATTTT	CASNGGGADTQYF
TRBV9	TRBD1	.	TRBJ2-2	TGTGCCAGCACCGGGACAGGGAACACCGGGGAGCTGTTTTTT	CASTGTGNTGELFF
TRBV7-7	TRBD2	.	TRBJ2-1	TGTGCCAGCAGCCCCTCTTCCGGGGGGGTGGGGGAGCAGTTCTTC	CASSPSSGGVGEQFF
TRBV6-5	.	.	TRBJ1-2	TGTGCCAGCAGTAGACAGGACCGTGGCTACACCTTC	CASSRQDRGYTF
TRBV5-4	.	.	TRBJ2-1	TGTGCCAGCAGCTTGCCAGGGAGAGATTCCGTTGACAATGAGCAGTTCTTC	CASSLPGRDSVDNEQFF
TRBV19	TRBD1	.	TRBJ1-2	TGTGCCAGTAGCGATCCGACAGGGAGCTATGGCTACACCTTC	CASSDPTGSYGYTF
TRBV7-9	.	.	TRBJ2-7	TGTGCCAGCAGCTTAGAGGTCAGCGTCCGCTCCTACGAGCAGTACTTC	CASSLEVSVRSYEQYF
TRBV5-1	TRBD1	.	TRBJ1-3	TGCGCCAGCAGCTTGGCCACAGGGGAAGGAAACACCATATATTTT	CASSLATGEGNTIYF
TRBV10-3	.	.	TRBJ1-2	TGTGCCATCAGTGAGTCGGGGTCTCGTAGCTACACCTTC	CAISESGSRSYTF
TRBV7-8	TRBD1	.	TRBJ1-2	TGTGCCAGCAGCTCACCGGGACAGGGAAACTATGGCTACACCTTC	CASSSPGQGNYGYTF
TRBV29-1	.	.	TRBJ2-7	TGCAGCGTTGTGGGTAGATCCTACGAGCAGTACTTC	CSVVGRSYEQYF
TRBV5-1	TRBD2	.	TRBJ2-3	TGCGCCAGCAGCTTGGTCCCGGGGGGGCTCGGGAATGTGGGTACAGATACGCAGTATTTT	CASSLVPGGLGNVGTDTQYF
TRBV29-1	.	.	TRBJ1-1	TGCAGCGCCGAGACTGGGATGAACACTGAAGCTTTCTTT	CSAETGMNTEAFF
TRBV6-1	.	.	TRBJ2-4	TGTGCCAGCAGTGAAAACGGGTTCCAAAACATTCAGTACTTC	CASSENGFQNIQYF
TRBV4-1	.	once	TRBJ1-3	TGCGCCAGCAGCCAAGACAGTATCGGGGGGGCTTTAGGAAACACCATATATTTT	CASSQDSIGGALGNTIYF
TRBV2	.	.	TRBJ2-1	TGTGCCAGACAGGGTACCCCTTACAATGAGCAGTTCTTC	CARQGTPYNEQFF
TRBV30	.	.	TRBJ1-4	TGTGCCTGGAGTGTGTACAGGGTAAATGAAAAACTGTTTTTT	CAWSVYRVNEKLFF
TRBV4-2	.	.	TRBJ2-1	TGTGCCAGCAGCCAAGATGTGACCACCAGTAGGTTCTTC	CASSQDVTTSRFF
TRBV2	.	.	TRBJ1-2	TGTGCCACCATGGGGGAAGCTAACTATGGCTACACCTTC	CATMGEANYGYTF
TRBV12-3/TRBV12-4	.	.	TRBJ1-1	TGTGCCAGTGGGGACGGCTCCGTGGGAGCTTTCTTT	CASGDGSVGAFF
TRBV30	.	.	TRBJ1-6	TGTGCCTGGAGTCACCAAAGCTCCTATAATTCACCCCTCCACTTT	CAWSHQSSYNSPLHF
TRBV5-1	TRBD1	.	TRBJ2-2	TGCGCCAGCAGCTTCACGTGGGACAGGAACACCGGGGAGCTGTTTTTT	CASSFTWDRNTGELFF
TRBV5-5	TRBD1	.	TRBJ1-1	TGTGCCAGCAGCTTTCAACAGGGGAGGTACACTGAAGCTTTCTTT	CASSFQQGRYTEAFF
TRBV4-1	.	.	TRBJ1-6	TGCGCCAGCAGCCAAGCTTGGACGGGGAATTCACCCCTCCACTTT	CASSQAWTGNSPLHF
TRBV4-3	.	.	TRBJ1-1	TGCGCCAGCAGCCAAGCAGCGGTCGGGCAGGGGAACACTGAAGCTTTCTTT	CASSQAAVGQGNTEAFF